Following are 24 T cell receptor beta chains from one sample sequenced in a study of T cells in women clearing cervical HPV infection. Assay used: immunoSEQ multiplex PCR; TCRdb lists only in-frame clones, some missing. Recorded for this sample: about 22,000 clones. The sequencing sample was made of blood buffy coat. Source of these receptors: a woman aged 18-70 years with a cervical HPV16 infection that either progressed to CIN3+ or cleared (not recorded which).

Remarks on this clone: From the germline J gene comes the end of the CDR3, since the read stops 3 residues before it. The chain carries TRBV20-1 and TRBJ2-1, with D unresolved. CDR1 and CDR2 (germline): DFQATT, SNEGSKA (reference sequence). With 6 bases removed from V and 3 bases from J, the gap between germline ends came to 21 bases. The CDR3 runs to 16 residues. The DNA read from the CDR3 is TGCAGTGCCCAATCCTCCCGAACTGTCTACTACAATGAG. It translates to CSAQSSRTVYYNE. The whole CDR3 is CSAQSSRTVYYNEQFF.

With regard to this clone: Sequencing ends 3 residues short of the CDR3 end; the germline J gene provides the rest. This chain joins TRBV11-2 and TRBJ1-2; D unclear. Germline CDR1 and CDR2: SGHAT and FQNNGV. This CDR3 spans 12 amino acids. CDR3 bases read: TGTGCCAGCAGCGCATATGGCAACGAC. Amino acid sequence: CASSAYGND. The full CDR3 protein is CASSAYGNDYTF.

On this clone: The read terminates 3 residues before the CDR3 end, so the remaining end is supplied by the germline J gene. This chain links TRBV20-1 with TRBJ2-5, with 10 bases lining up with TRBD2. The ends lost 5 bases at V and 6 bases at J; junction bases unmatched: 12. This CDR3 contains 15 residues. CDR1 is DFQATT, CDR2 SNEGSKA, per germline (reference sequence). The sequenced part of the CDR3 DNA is TGCAGTGCTGACCAGCCTAGCGGGAGTCGAAAGACC. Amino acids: CSADQPSGSRKT. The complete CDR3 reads CSADQPSGSRKTQYF.

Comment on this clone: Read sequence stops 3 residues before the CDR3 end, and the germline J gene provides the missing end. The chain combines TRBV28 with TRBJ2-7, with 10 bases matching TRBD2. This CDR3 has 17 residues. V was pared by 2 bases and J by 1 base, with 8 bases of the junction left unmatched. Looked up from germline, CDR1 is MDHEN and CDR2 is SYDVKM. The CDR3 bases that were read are TGTGCCAGCAGTTTAGGGTGGGGGACTAGCGAGTCCTACGAG. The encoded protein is CASSLGWGTSESYE. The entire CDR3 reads CASSLGWGTSESYEQYF.

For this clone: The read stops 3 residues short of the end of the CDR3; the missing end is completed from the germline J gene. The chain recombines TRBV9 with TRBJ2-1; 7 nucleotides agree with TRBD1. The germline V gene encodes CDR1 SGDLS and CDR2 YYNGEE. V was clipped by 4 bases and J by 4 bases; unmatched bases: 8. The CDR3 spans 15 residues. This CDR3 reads CASSPGTDHYNEQFF. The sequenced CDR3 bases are TGTGCCAGCAGCCCTGGGACAGACCATTACAATGAG.

CDR3: CASSEVLGAGGPDTQYF. CDR3 DNA (partial): TGCGCCAGCAGTGAAGTTTTGGGAGCGGGGGGGCCAGATACG. The V and J genes are TRBV10-1 and TRBJ2-3; TRBD2 aligns across 10 bases. The sequence runs out 3 residues before the end of the CDR3; the remainder is reconstructed from the germline J gene. Trimming at V came to 3 bases and at J to 4 bases, leaving 10 bases not matched to a gene. The germline V gene encodes CDR1 WNHNN and CDR2 SYGVQD (reference sequence). This CDR3 is 17 amino acids long.

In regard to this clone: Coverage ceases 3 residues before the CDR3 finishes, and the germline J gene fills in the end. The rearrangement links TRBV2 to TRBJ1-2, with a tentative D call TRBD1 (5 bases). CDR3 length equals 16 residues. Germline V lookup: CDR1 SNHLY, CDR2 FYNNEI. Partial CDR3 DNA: TGTGCCAGTCCCAAAGTAGGGACTAGCGGGAGTTATACC. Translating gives CASPKVGTSGSYT. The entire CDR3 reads CASPKVGTSGSYTYTF.

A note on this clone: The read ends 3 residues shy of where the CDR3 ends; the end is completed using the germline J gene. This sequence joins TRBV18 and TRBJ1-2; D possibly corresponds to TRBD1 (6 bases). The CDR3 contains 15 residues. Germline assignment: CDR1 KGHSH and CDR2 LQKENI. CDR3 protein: CASSQQGALDNDYTF. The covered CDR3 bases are TGTGCCAGCTCACAACAGGGCGCCCTCGACAATGAC.

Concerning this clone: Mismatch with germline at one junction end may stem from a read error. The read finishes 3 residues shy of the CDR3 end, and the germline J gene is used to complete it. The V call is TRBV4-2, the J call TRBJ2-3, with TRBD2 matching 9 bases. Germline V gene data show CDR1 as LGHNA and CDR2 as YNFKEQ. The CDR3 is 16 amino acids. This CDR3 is CASSQEWASGMDTQYF. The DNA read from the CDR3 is TGCGCCAGCAGCCAAGAATGGGCTAGCGGGATGGATACG.

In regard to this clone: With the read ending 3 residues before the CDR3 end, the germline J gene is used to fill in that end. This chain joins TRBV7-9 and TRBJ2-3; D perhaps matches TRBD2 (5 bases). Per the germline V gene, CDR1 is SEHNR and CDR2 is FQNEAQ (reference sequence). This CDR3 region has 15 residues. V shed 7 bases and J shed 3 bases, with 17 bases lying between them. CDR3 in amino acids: CASKGRAVETDTQYF. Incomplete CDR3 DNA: TGTGCCAGCAAAGGGAGAGCGGTTGAAACAGATACG. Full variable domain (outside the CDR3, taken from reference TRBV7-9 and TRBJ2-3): DTGVSQNPRHKITKRGQNVTFRCDPISEHNRLYWYRQTLGQGPEFLTYFQNEAQLEKSRLLSDRFSAERPKGSFSTLEIQRTEQGDSAMYLCASKGRAVETDTQYFGPGTRLTVL.

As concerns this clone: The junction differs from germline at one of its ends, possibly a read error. Here the CDR3 reads CASSQDGTSLMETQYF. CDR3 DNA (partial): TGCGCCAGCAGCCAAGACGGGACTAGCCTGATGGAGACC. The chain carries TRBV4-2 and TRBJ2-5; 9 bases map to TRBD2. The read finishes 3 residues shy of the CDR3 end, and the germline J gene is used to complete it. Germline CDR1 is LGHNA and CDR2 is YNFKEQ. This CDR3 has 16 residues.

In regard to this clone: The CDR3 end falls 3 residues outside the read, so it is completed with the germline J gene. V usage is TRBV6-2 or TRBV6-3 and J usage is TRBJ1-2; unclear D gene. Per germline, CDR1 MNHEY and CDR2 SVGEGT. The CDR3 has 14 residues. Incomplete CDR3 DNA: TGTGCCAGCTCCAAATACCGCAGCACAGATACC. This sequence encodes CASSKYRSTDT. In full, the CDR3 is CASSKYRSTDTYTF.

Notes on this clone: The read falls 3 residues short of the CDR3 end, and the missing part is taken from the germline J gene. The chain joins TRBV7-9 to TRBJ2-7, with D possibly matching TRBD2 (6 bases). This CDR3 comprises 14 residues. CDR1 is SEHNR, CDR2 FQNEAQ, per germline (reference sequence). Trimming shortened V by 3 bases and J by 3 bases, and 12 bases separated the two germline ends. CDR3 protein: CASSFRGTYYEQYF. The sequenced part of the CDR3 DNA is TGTGCCAGCAGCTTCCGGGGGACCTACTACGAG.

Incomplete CDR3 DNA: TGCGCCAGCAGCCCGACCTGGGGGGGTGGAAACTATGGC. Translated: CASSPTWGGGNYG. The whole CDR3 is CASSPTWGGGNYGYTF. This chain links TRBV5-1 with TRBJ1-2, with a weak D call TRBD1 (5 bases). The CDR3 goes on 3 residues after the read ends, and that part is filled in from the germline J gene. Germline CDR1 is SGHRS and CDR2 is YFSETQ. V dropped 4 bases and J dropped 2 bases, with 18 bases sitting between them. CDR3 length equals 16 residues. Supplemented by reference TRBV5-1 and TRBJ1-2, the full variable domain reads KAGVTQTPRYLIKTRGQQVTLSCSPISGHRSVSWYQQTPGQGLQFLFEYFSETQRNKGNFPGRFSGRQFSNSRSEMNVSTLELGDSALYLCASSPTWGGGNYGYTFGSGTRLTVV.

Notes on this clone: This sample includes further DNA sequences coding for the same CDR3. The CDR3 sequence is CASSLVSSQETQYF. CDR3 DNA, as far as it was read: TGCGCCAGCAGCTTGGTATCCAGTCAAGAGACG. This chain joins TRBV5-1 and TRBJ2-3; no clear D. Sequencing ends 3 residues short of the CDR3 end; the germline J gene provides the rest. Germline CDR1 is SGHRS and CDR2 is YFSETQ. This CDR3 comprises 14 residues.

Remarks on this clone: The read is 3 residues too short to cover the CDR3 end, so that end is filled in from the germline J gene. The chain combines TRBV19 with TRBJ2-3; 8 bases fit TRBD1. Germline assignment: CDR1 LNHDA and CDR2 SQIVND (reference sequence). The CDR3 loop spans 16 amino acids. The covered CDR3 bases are TGTGCCAGTAGTCTAGGACAGGACAGGGACGTAGAGACG. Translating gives CASSLGQDRDVET. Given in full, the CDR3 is CASSLGQDRDVETQYF.

CDR3 amino acids: CASSLTTGTYEQYF. CDR3 DNA (partial): TGTGCCAGCAGCTTGACGACAGGGACGTACGAG. V is TRBV5-6 and J is TRBJ2-7; 7 positions match TRBD1. The CDR3 goes on 3 residues after the read ends, and that part is filled in from the germline J gene. The germline V gene has CDR1 SGHDT and CDR2 YYEEEE. With V trimmed by 1 base and J by 4 bases, 5 bases remained unmatched. This CDR3 has 14 amino acids.

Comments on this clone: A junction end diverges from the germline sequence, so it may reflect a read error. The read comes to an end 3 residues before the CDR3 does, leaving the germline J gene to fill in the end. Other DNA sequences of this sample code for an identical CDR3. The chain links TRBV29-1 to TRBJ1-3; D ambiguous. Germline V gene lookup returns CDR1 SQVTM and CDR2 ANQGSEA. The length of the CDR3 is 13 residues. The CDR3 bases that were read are TGCAGCGTTGGAGGAGTAGCTGGAAACACT. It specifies CSVGGVAGNT. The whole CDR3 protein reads CSVGGVAGNTIYF.

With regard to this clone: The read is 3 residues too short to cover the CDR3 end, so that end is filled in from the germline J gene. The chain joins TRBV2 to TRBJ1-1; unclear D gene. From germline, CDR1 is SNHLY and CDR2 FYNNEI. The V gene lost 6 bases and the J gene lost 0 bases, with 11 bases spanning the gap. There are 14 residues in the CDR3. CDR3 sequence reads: CASRMSGVNTEAFF. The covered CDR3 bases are TGTGCCAGCAGGATGAGCGGGGTGAACACTGAA.

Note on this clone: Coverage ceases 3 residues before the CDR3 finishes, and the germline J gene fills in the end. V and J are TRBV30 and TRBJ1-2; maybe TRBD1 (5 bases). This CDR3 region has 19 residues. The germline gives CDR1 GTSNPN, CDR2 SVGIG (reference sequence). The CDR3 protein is CAWSVLGTSGRAYYNDYTF. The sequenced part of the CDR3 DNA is TGTGCCTGGAGTGTACTCGGGACTAGCGGGAGGGCCTACTACAATGAC.

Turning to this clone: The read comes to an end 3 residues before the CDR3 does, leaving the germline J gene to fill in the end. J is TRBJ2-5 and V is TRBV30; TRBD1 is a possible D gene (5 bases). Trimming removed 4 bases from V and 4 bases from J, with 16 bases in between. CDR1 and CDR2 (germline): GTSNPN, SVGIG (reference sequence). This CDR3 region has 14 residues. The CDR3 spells CAWTPIRGGETQYF. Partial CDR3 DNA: TGTGCCTGGACTCCAATAAGGGGTGGAGAGACC. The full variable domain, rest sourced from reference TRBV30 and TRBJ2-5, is SQTIHQWPATLVQPVGSPLSLECTVEGTSNPNLYWYRQAAGRGLQLLFYSVGIGQISSEVPQNLSASRPQDRQFILSSKKLLLSDSGFYLCAWTPIRGGETQYFGPGTRLLVL.

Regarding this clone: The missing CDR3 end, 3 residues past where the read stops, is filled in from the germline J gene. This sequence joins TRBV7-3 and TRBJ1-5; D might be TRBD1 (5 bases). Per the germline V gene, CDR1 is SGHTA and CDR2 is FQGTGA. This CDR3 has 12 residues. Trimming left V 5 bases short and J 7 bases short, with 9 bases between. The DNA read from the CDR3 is TGTGCCAGCAGCGCGCAGGGCCAGCCC. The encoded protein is CASSAQGQP. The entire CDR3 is CASSAQGQPQHF.

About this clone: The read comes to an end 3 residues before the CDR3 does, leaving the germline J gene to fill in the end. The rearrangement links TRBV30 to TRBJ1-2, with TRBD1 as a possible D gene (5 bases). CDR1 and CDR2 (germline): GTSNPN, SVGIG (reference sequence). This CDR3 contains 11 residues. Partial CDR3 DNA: TGTGCCCTGGGTAGGGGCTGGGAC. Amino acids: CALGRGWD. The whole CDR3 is CALGRGWDYTF.

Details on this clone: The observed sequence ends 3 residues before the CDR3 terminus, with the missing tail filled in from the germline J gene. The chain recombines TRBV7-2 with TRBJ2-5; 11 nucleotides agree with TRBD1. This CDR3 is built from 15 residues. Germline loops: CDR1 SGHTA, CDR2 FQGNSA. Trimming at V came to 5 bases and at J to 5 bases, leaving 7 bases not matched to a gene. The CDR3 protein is CASSPQGTGGETQYF. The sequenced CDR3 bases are TGTGCCAGCAGCCCCCAGGGGACAGGGGGTGAGACC.